This record looks at one T cell receptor beta chain sequence and its context. Its target is unknown. This sample was included in a study of T-cell reconstitution after alpha-beta-depleted transplantation in children. Whole-study results and caveats: Roughly two months post-transplant, alpha-beta T cells reportedly originated from several hundred graft clones that had expanded. Diversity and T-cell counts at one year after transplant derived mostly from new T cells. There were some patients whose high TCRbeta diversity at day 60 came from surviving recipient T cells and thymic progenitors.

Unique molecular identifiers were incorporated when the TCRbeta library was constructed. TCRdb independently ran MiXCR on the PCR reads; one entry per CDR3 protein. Among approximately 230,000 distinct CDR3 sequences listed, roughly a quarter were seen once. The sequencing here drew on PBMCs, mostly from graft donor cells, taken 360 days after TCRalphabeta/CD19-depleted stem cell transplant. The receptor's source is a female patient between 2 and 10 years old who had a stem cell transplant for congenital amegakaryocytic thrombocytopenia, so the T cells may come from the graft donor.

The DNA for the CDR3 is TGTGCCAGCACCAACCTAGGCGTTCCAACCCCCTACGAGCAGTACTTC. Amino acids: CASTNLGVPTPYEQYF. The chain is built from TRBV28 and TRBJ2-7, with D uncertain. CDR1 is MDHEN, CDR2 SYDVKM, per germline. CDR3 size: 16 residues. V lost 7 bases to trimming and J lost 2 bases, with 21 bases between them. Combining the CDR3 with reference TRBV28 and TRBJ2-7 gives the whole variable domain DVKVTQSSRYLVKRTGEKVFLECVQDMDHENMFWYRQDPGLGLRLIYFSYDVKMKEKGDIPEGYSVSREKKERFSLILESASTNQTSMYLCASTNLGVPTPYEQYFGPGTRLTVT.